The 17 T cell receptor beta chains below were found in one sample sequenced in a study of blood T cells in healthy people across ages. Then a second PCR, running roughly 7 to 11 cycles, was carried out with a sample-barcoded 5' primer and a J-beta primer mix. TCRdb fed the 5' RACE reads into MiXCR, producing one record per CDR3 protein. The sample has 600,000 to 1,000,000 distinct CDR3 sequences, nearly 60% seen once. Source material: blood. Receptor source: a man between 25 and 39 years old in good health.

This sequence joins TRBV7-9 and TRBJ1-5, with unresolved D. V dropped 6 bases and J dropped 7 bases, with 10 bases sitting between them. This CDR3 comprises 12 residues. The germline V gene encodes CDR1 SEHNR and CDR2 FQNEAQ (reference sequence). The CDR3 DNA reads as TGTGCCAGCAGTCCCGCCGGGCAGCCCCAGCATTTT. Protein product: CASSPAGQPQHF.

This chain joins TRBV12-3 or TRBV12-4 and TRBJ1-2; D gene ambiguous. This CDR3 is 14 amino acids long. V gave up 5 bases and J gave up 5 bases, with 15 bases separating them. The CDR3 loop reads CASSPDGDQYGYTF. The CDR3, as DNA: TGTGCCAGCAGTCCCGACGGAGACCAATATGGCTACACCTTC.

V is TRBV7-2 and J is TRBJ1-6; the D gene is possibly TRBD1 (6 bases). CDR1 and CDR2 from the germline V gene are SGHTA and FQGNSA. The ends were cut back, 1 base at V and 9 bases at J, with 19 bases in the middle. The CDR3 extends over 17 amino acids. Written as DNA, the CDR3 is TGTGCCAGCAGCTTAGTAGGCAGGGGAACCCCAAGTTCACCCCTCCACTTT. Translated: CASSLVGRGTPSSPLHF. The whole variable domain, filled in from reference TRBV7-2 and TRBJ1-6, reads GAGVSQSPSNKVTEKGKDVELRCDPISGHTALYWYRQSLGQGLEFLIYFQGNSAPDKSGLPSDRFSAERTGGSVSTLTIQRTQQEDSAVYLCASSLVGRGTPSSPLHFGNGTRLTVT.

With regard to this clonotype: The junction does not match germline at one end; this may be a read error. V is TRBV24-1 and J is TRBJ1-2, with D tentatively TRBD1 (6 bases). Germline CDR1 and CDR2: KGHDR and SFDVKD. The CDR3 is 14 residues long. The CDR3 DNA reads as TGCGCCACCAGTGATCTCAGGGGTCTTGATGGCTACACCTTC. It specifies CATSDLRGLDGYTF.

This rearrangement joins TRBV6-5 to TRBJ1-4; D might be TRBD1 (6 bases). The ends were cut back, 8 bases at V and 8 bases at J, with 24 bases in the middle. Germline-derived CDR1 and CDR2 are MNHEY and SVGAGI. CDR3 length: 16 amino acids. The CDR3 spells CASGRNAATGSEKLFF. The CDR3 DNA follows: TGTGCCAGCGGTCGTAACGCTGCCACAGGGTCCGAAAAACTGTTTTTT.

This clonotype showed up just once. V and J are TRBV7-2 and TRBJ1-4; TRBD1 agrees at 9 bases. V lost 1 base and J lost 7; bases outside the gene matches: 10. The CDR3 totals 17 residues. From germline, CDR1 is SGHTA and CDR2 FQGNSA. The CDR3 protein is CASSLDHPGTGSEKLFF. The CDR3 bases are TGTGCCAGCAGCTTAGACCATCCCGGGACAGGGTCTGAAAAACTGTTTTTT.

The chain is built from TRBV7-2 and TRBJ2-3; D unresolved. Germline lookup yields CDR1 SGHTA and CDR2 FQGNSA. V was shortened by 2 bases and J by 2 bases, with 5 bases between the two germline ends. The CDR3 is 13 residues long. This CDR3 reads CASSLQVTDTQYF. For the CDR3, the DNA is TGTGCCAGCAGCTTACAGGTCACAGATACGCAGTATTTT.

A word on this clonotype: The junction departs from the called germline gene at one end, perhaps through a read error. The V call is TRBV14, the J call TRBJ2-5, with TRBD2 matching 7 bases. The DNA end favors TRBJ2-7, so the J call may be wrong. Germline loops: CDR1 SGHDN, CDR2 FVKESK. CDR3 length: 15 residues. The CDR3 DNA reads as TGTGCCGGCAGCCAAGACTGGCGGGAGAGGGACGAGCAGTACTTC. Protein: CAGSQDWRERDEQYF.

This clonotype was counted many times. The rearrangement uses TRBV4-3 and TRBJ2-7; D possibly corresponds to TRBD2 (5 bases). With 4 bases removed from V and 5 bases from J, the gap between germline ends came to 9 bases. CDR1 is LGHNA, CDR2 YSLEER, per germline. CDR3 size: 12 residues. The CDR3 bases are TGCGCCAGCAGCCGAAACGGGGACGAGCAGTACTTC. This sequence encodes CASSRNGDEQYF.

The table lists this clonotype with a few counts. V is TRBV6-6 and J is TRBJ2-3; maybe TRBD2 (7 bases). CDR1 is MNHNY, CDR2 SVGAGI, per germline (reference sequence). This CDR3 spans 16 amino acids. V lost 5 bases and J lost 5, with 20 bases in between. CDR3: CASSRLGGGPRDTQYF. In nucleotides, the CDR3 is TGTGCCAGCAGTAGACTTGGGGGGGGGCCGAGAGATACGCAGTATTTT.

This sequence joins TRBV11-2 and TRBJ1-1, with D tentatively TRBD1 (5 bases). Germline V lookup: CDR1 SGHAT, CDR2 FQNNGV. V was trimmed by 4 bases and J by 6 bases, leaving 18 bases between them. The CDR3 spans 15 residues. The CDR3 sequence: CASSSRAGAGAEAFF. Written as DNA, the CDR3 is TGTGCCAGCAGCTCCCGGGCCGGGGCGGGTGCTGAAGCTTTCTTT.

The chain uses TRBV12-3 or TRBV12-4 and TRBJ2-1; 12 nucleotides align to TRBD2. Trimming at V came to 5 bases and at J to 8 bases, leaving 7 bases not matched to a gene. The CDR3 is made up of 15 amino acids. The CDR3 region has the DNA TGTGCCAGCAGTCCGACTAGCGGGGGTACCGATGAGCAGTTCTTC. Amino acid sequence: CASSPTSGGTDEQFF.

The chain joins TRBV2 to TRBJ2-3; TRBD2 matches at 9 bases. Germline lookup yields CDR1 SNHLY and CDR2 FYNNEI. The CDR3 is 15 residues long. The ends lost 3 bases at V and 4 bases at J; junction bases unmatched: 5. The DNA for the CDR3 is TGTGCCAGCAGTGATGCGGGGGGGCCATCAGATACGCAGTATTTT. This sequence encodes CASSDAGGPSDTQYF.

The rearrangement uses TRBV25-1 and TRBJ2-3; TRBD1 matches 9 bases. The ends lost 7 bases at V and 0 bases at J; junction bases unmatched: 5. Germline V CDR1 and CDR2: MGHDK, SYGVNS. The CDR3 is made up of 15 amino acids. DNA of the CDR3: TGTGCCAGCAACTGGGGGACAGGGAGCACAGATACGCAGTATTTT. Its protein is CASNWGTGSTDTQYF. The full variable domain, completed using reference TRBV25-1 and TRBJ2-3, is EADIYQTPRYLVIGTGKKITLECSQTMGHDKMYWYQQDPGMELHLIHYSYGVNSTEKGDLSSESTVSRIRTEHFPLTLESARPSHTSQYLCASNWGTGSTDTQYFGPGTRLTVL.

This clonotype was recorded a few times. This chain joins TRBV7-9 and TRBJ1-2; D may be TRBD1 (5 bases). The V end was cut by 5 bases, the J end by 5 bases, with 15 bases between. The CDR3 is 14 residues long. Per the germline V gene, CDR1 is SEHNR and CDR2 is FQNEAQ (reference sequence). This CDR3 reads CASSPTQGLYGYTF. CDR3 bases: TGTGCCAGCAGCCCCACGCAGGGTTTGTATGGCTACACCTTC.

V and J are TRBV6-6 and TRBJ2-3; perhaps TRBD2 as D (6 bases). With 2 bases removed from V and 1 base from J, the gap between germline ends came to 13 bases. This CDR3 has 16 amino acids. Germline V lookup: CDR1 MNHNY, CDR2 SVGAGI (reference sequence). CDR3 in DNA: TGTGCCAGCAGTTACCTTAGCGGAGTTGGCACAGATACGCAGTATTTT. Its translation: CASSYLSGVGTDTQYF.

The chain is built from TRBV6-1 and TRBJ1-5; D is possibly TRBD1 (6 bases). The CDR3 runs to 16 residues. Germline assignment: CDR1 MNHNS and CDR2 SASEGT. V was shortened by 6 bases and J by 2 bases, with 17 bases between the two germline ends. The CDR3 DNA reads TGTGCCAGCAGAAGGGGGGGAGGGCGAGGCAATCAGCCCCAGCATTTT. Its translation: CASRRGGGRGNQPQHF.